These 30 T cell receptor beta chains were all obtained from the same sample, sequenced in a study of T cell changes during pregnancy in multiple sclerosis. The data were produced by immunoSEQ multiplex PCR, yet TCRdb's version contains in-frame clones alone and is incomplete. The table shows some 31,000 clones, with 89% occurring only once. This material consisted of CD8+ T cells from peripheral blood mononuclear cells, taken in the third trimester of pregnancy. The source of these receptors is a female donor with multiple sclerosis, enrolled in a pregnancy study.

The chain couples TRBV10-3 to TRBJ1-1, with 8 bases lining up with TRBD1. The CDR3 runs to 13 residues. The V and J ends lost 5 bases and 5 bases, in that order; junction bases with no gene match: 4. Germline V gene sequence: CDR1 ENHRY, CDR2 SYGVKD. The CDR3 here is CAISQDRETEAFF. In nucleotides, the CDR3 is TGTGCCATCAGTCAGGACAGGGAAACTGAAGCTTTCTTT.

This clone was recorded a few times. The J gene is TRBJ1-2, the V gene TRBV7-9; no clear D. Looked up from germline, CDR1 is SEHNR and CDR2 is FQNEAQ (reference sequence). The length of the CDR3 is 12 residues. Trimming cost V 5 bases and J 5 bases, with 9 bases left between them. DNA of the CDR3: TGTGCCAGCAGCGAATACTTGTATGGCTACACCTTC. Translating it yields CASSEYLYGYTF.

The V gene is TRBV9, the J gene TRBJ2-1, with D possibly being TRBD2 (5 bases). The CDR3 has 16 amino acids. Germline loops: CDR1 SGDLS, CDR2 YYNGEE. Trimming removed 3 bases from V and 0 bases from J, with 13 bases in between. DNA of the CDR3: TGTGCCAGCAGCGGAGAATTGGGGAGCTCCTACAATGAGCAGTTCTTC. It translates to CASSGELGSSYNEQFF.

The chain joins TRBV5-1 to TRBJ1-2; TRBD1 matches 9 bases. The CDR3 extends over 17 amino acids. Per germline, CDR1 SGHRS and CDR2 YFSETQ. V was clipped by 4 bases and J by 2 bases; unmatched bases: 12. CDR3 residues: CASSPLQPGQGNYGYTF. The CDR3 DNA follows: TGCGCCAGCAGCCCCCTCCAACCGGGACAGGGCAACTATGGCTACACCTTC. Complete variable domain (other parts from reference TRBV5-1 and TRBJ1-2): KAGVTQTPRYLIKTRGQQVTLSCSPISGHRSVSWYQQTPGQGLQFLFEYFSETQRNKGNFPGRFSGRQFSNSRSEMNVSTLELGDSALYLCASSPLQPGQGNYGYTFGSGTRLTVV.

The CDR3 DNA reads as TGTGCCAGCAGGCCGAGGGGGGGCTTAGGACCCCAGCATTTT. It encodes CASRPRGGLGPQHF. V is TRBV27 and J is TRBJ1-5, with D possibly being TRBD1 (6 bases). Germline-derived CDR1 and CDR2 are MNHEY and SMNVEV (reference sequence). The germline V and J ends were trimmed by 6 bases and 10 bases, with 19 bases remaining between them. This CDR3 spans 14 amino acids.

This clone has just one count. This chain uses TRBV19 with TRBJ2-3; D may be TRBD1 (7 bases). V gave up 5 bases and J gave up 5 bases, with 11 bases separating them. The germline V gene encodes CDR1 LNHDA and CDR2 SQIVND (reference sequence). This CDR3 has 13 residues. CDR3: CASSHRGGDTQYF. CDR3 DNA: TGTGCCAGTAGTCACAGGGGAGGAGATACGCAGTATTTT.

This chain uses TRBV19 with TRBJ2-4, with D perhaps TRBD2 (5 bases). V was trimmed by 1 base and J by 1 base, leaving 8 bases between them. Germline loops: CDR1 LNHDA, CDR2 SQIVND (reference sequence). The CDR3 loop spans 15 amino acids. The chain's CDR3 is CASSIGSGAKNIQYF. CDR3 bases: TGTGCCAGTAGTATAGGGTCGGGGGCCAAAAACATTCAGTACTTC. The whole variable domain, remainder taken from reference TRBV19 and TRBJ2-4, is DGGITQSPKYLFRKEGQNVTLSCEQNLNHDAMYWYRQDPGQGLRLIYYSQIVNDFQKGDIAEGYSVSREKKESFPLTVTSAQKNPTAFYLCASSIGSGAKNIQYFGAGTRLSVL.

The gene calls are TRBV30 and TRBJ1-2; D not certain. The CDR3 consists of 12 residues. V was shortened by 3 bases and J by 2 bases, with 7 bases between the two germline ends. CDR1 and CDR2 (germline): GTSNPN, SVGIG (reference sequence). CDR3 in amino acids: CAWSGRNYGYTF. The CDR3 DNA follows: TGTGCCTGGAGCGGGAGGAACTATGGCTACACCTTC. The full variable domain, in which reference TRBV30 and TRBJ1-2 provide the parts outside the CDR3, is SQTIHQWPATLVQPVGSPLSLECTVEGTSNPNLYWYRQAAGRGLQLLFYSVGIGQISSEVPQNLSASRPQDRQFILSSKKLLLSDSGFYLCAWSGRNYGYTFGSGTRLTVV.

V and J are TRBV6-6 and TRBJ1-2; unclear D gene. Germline CDR1 MNHNY, CDR2 SVGAGI (reference sequence). V gave up 6 bases and J gave up 0 bases, with 17 bases separating them. This CDR3 has 16 amino acids. CDR3 in DNA: TGTGCCAGCAGCTCTCCGGGGTTTCGACCTAACTATGGCTACACCTTC. Translating gives CASSSPGFRPNYGYTF.

This clone came up a few times. The chain carries TRBV15 and TRBJ1-4; D not resolved. This CDR3 has 18 amino acids. Trimming took 1 base from V and 6 from J, leaving 21 bases between them. The germline CDR1 and CDR2 sequences are LNHNV and YYDKDF (reference sequence). DNA of the CDR3: TGTGCCACCAGCAGAGTGTACAGCGGGAGCTCGGAGGATGAAAAACTGTTTTTT. This sequence encodes CATSRVYSGSSEDEKLFF.

The CDR3 loop is CASSQVLTTGEKLFF. CDR3 nucleotide sequence: TGCGCCAGCAGCCAAGTTCTCACAACAGGTGAAAAACTGTTTTTT. This sequence joins TRBV4-1 and TRBJ1-4; D possibly corresponds to TRBD1 (5 bases). The CDR3 spans 15 residues. Germline CDR1 reads MGHRA; CDR2 reads YSYEKL. V was trimmed by 1 base and J by 7 bases, leaving 13 bases between them.

The CDR3, as DNA: TGTGCCATCAGGCCCGAGGGGGTGACTCTCAACGAGCAGTACTTC. It codes for CAIRPEGVTLNEQYF. The chain has TRBV10-3 and TRBJ2-7; weak D call: TRBD1 (6 bases). The CDR3 contains 15 residues. Per the germline V gene, CDR1 is ENHRY and CDR2 is SYGVKD. V lost 6 bases, J lost 5 bases, and 20 bases lay in between.

The chain links TRBV9 to TRBJ2-3, with TRBD2 matching over 13 bases. The CDR3 covers 17 residues. After removal of 3 bases from V and 2 bases from J, the junction contained 6 bases not matched to a gene. Germline V CDR1 and CDR2: SGDLS, YYNGEE. The CDR3 coding sequence is TGTGCCAGCAGCGCGACTGGGACTAGCGGGACCACAGATACGCAGTATTTT. Its protein product is CASSATGTSGTTDTQYF.

The gene calls are TRBV7-2 and TRBJ1-1; perhaps TRBD1 as D (5 bases). V shed 2 bases and J shed 0 bases, with 10 bases lying between them. CDR1 is SGHTA and CDR2 is FQGNSA in the germline V gene. The CDR3 extends over 15 amino acids. The CDR3, as DNA: TGTGCCAGCAGCTTATCAGGGCGGTTGAACACTGAAGCTTTCTTT. It is translated as CASSLSGRLNTEAFF.

V usage is TRBV10-3 and J usage is TRBJ2-7; 9 nucleotides align to TRBD1. CDR3 size: 13 residues. The V segment lost 11 bases and the J segment 3 bases; nucleotides outside the gene matches: 8. Germline V lookup: CDR1 ENHRY, CDR2 SYGVKD. The CDR3 DNA is TGTGCCCTCGGGACAGGGAGCTACTACGAGCAGTACTTC. Encoded protein: CALGTGSYYEQYF.

The J gene is TRBJ2-5, the V gene TRBV5-4, with 7 bases aligning to TRBD1. The CDR3 sequence is 15 residues long. Losses at the gene ends were 4 bases for V and 5 bases for J; bases not matched to a gene: 11. Germline assignment: CDR1 SGHNT and CDR2 YYREEE (reference sequence). The CDR3 loop reads CASSNIGQVGETQYF. Written as DNA, the CDR3 is TGTGCCAGCAGCAATATCGGACAGGTTGGTGAGACCCAGTACTTC.

This CDR3 reads CASSLAFGRNTGELFF. In nucleotides, the CDR3 is TGTGCCAGCAGCTTAGCGTTTGGCAGAAACACCGGGGAGCTGTTTTTT. The chain combines TRBV11-2 with TRBJ2-2; D gene ambiguous. This CDR3 comprises 16 residues. V shed 1 base and J shed 2 bases, with 11 bases lying between them. CDR1 is SGHAT, CDR2 FQNNGV, per germline.

The chain carries TRBV5-6 and TRBJ2-3; 10 bases align to TRBD1. Germline lookup yields CDR1 SGHDT and CDR2 YYEEEE. This CDR3 spans 16 amino acids. V lost 3 bases, J lost 1 base, and 5 bases stayed unmatched. The CDR3 sequence: CASSYRDRGRTDTQYF. CDR3 coding DNA: TGTGCCAGCAGCTACCGGGACAGGGGACGCACAGATACGCAGTATTTT.

This chain joins TRBV27 and TRBJ2-3; unclear D gene. Germline values: CDR1 MNHEY, CDR2 SMNVEV (reference sequence). The CDR3 contains 13 residues. The V gene lost 5 bases and the J gene lost 4 bases, with 10 bases spanning the gap. The CDR3, as DNA: TGTGCCAGCAGTCCCGTCCCCCCAGATACGCAGTATTTT. Encoded protein: CASSPVPPDTQYF.

This clone occurred a few times. The chain has TRBV7-4 and TRBJ1-4; D is uncertain. Trimming stripped 10 bases from V and 4 bases from J, with 10 bases between. CDR3 length equals 12 residues. From germline, CDR1 is SGHVT and CDR2 SQSDAQ. The chain's CDR3 is CATRQDNEKLFF. The CDR3 region has the DNA TGTGCCACACGGCAGGATAATGAAAAACTGTTTTTT.

The chain recombines TRBV27 with TRBJ2-1; 9 bases line up with TRBD1. With V trimmed by 4 bases and J by 3 bases, 1 base remained unmatched. CDR1 and CDR2 from the germline V gene are MNHEY and SMNVEV (reference sequence). This CDR3 region has 14 residues. This chain's CDR3 is CASSWDRVYNEQFF. CDR3 DNA sequence: TGTGCCAGCAGTTGGGACAGGGTCTACAATGAGCAGTTCTTC.

V and J are TRBV9 and TRBJ1-2, with TRBD1 matching 8 bases. The CDR3 is 15 amino acids. Trimming at V came to 3 bases and at J to 5 bases, leaving 9 bases not matched to a gene. Germline CDR1 and CDR2: SGDLS and YYNGEE. CDR3 protein: CASSAGQGVTYGYTF. DNA for the CDR3: TGTGCCAGCAGCGCAGGACAGGGCGTAACTTATGGCTACACCTTC.

This chain joins TRBV7-6 and TRBJ2-7; 10 nucleotides align to TRBD1. V shed 5 bases, J shed 4 bases, and the junction held 5 bases outside the gene matches. This CDR3 is 14 amino acids long. Germline V CDR1 and CDR2: SGHVS, FNYEAQ. The CDR3 nucleotides read TGTGCCAGCAGCCCCCGGACAGGGGGATACGAGCAGTACTTC. Protein product: CASSPRTGGYEQYF.

The V gene is TRBV6-6, the J gene TRBJ2-7, with TRBD1 matching 8 bases. This CDR3 has 16 amino acids. V dropped 5 bases and J dropped 0; count of bases not matched to a gene: 9. Looked up from germline, CDR1 is MNHNY and CDR2 is SVGAGI (reference sequence). The CDR3 spells CASSHRDRRTSYEQYF. CDR3 DNA sequence: TGTGCCAGCAGTCACCGGGACAGGAGAACCTCCTACGAGCAGTACTTC.

The rearrangement links TRBV6-6 to TRBJ1-3; perhaps TRBD1 as D (6 bases). CDR3 length: 15 residues. Per germline, CDR1 MNHNY and CDR2 SVGAGI (reference sequence). V lost 6 bases and J 4 bases, leaving 16 bases between the germline ends. CDR3 coding DNA: TGTGCCAGCAGCGCTCAGGGGTTCAACGGAAACACCATATATTTT. It specifies CASSAQGFNGNTIYF.

The V and J genes are TRBV28 and TRBJ2-3, with TRBD1 matching 8 bases. Germline CDR1 is MDHEN and CDR2 is SYDVKM. The junction had 11 bases not matched to a gene; V was cut back by 5 bases and J by 4 bases. The CDR3 has 16 amino acids. The CDR3 nucleotides are TGTGCCAGCAGTCTACCTCCGGGACAGGCAGCAGATACGCAGTATTTT. Its protein product is CASSLPPGQAADTQYF.

CDR3 bases: TGTGCCAGCAGTGACTCTAGCACCGGGGAGCTGTTTTTT. Translated: CASSDSSTGELFF. The chain uses TRBV6-4 and TRBJ2-2, with D unclear. V was shortened by 0 bases and J by 4 bases, with 3 bases between the two germline ends. CDR1 and CDR2 (germline): MRHNA, SNTAGT. CDR3 length equals 13 residues.

The chain is built from TRBV7-9 and TRBJ1-2, with 9 bases aligning to TRBD1. Germline V gene sequence: CDR1 SEHNR, CDR2 FQNEAQ (reference sequence). V shed 5 bases and J 7 bases; nucleotides not matched to a gene: 11. The CDR3 has 15 amino acids. The CDR3 spells CASSHPSGQGGGYTF. In DNA form, the CDR3 reads TGTGCCAGCAGCCACCCCTCGGGACAGGGAGGTGGCTACACCTTC. Full variable domain (missing parts from reference TRBV7-9 and TRBJ1-2): DTGVSQNPRHKITKRGQNVTFRCDPISEHNRLYWYRQTLGQGPEFLTYFQNEAQLEKSRLLSDRFSAERPKGSFSTLEIQRTEQGDSAMYLCASSHPSGQGGGYTFGSGTRLTVV.

The chain couples TRBV27 to TRBJ2-1; a weak D match, TRBD2 (6 bases). V gave up 7 bases and J gave up 5 bases, with 18 bases separating them. Germline-derived CDR1 and CDR2 are MNHEY and SMNVEV (reference sequence). This CDR3 region has 15 residues. Here the CDR3 DNA reads TGTGCCAGCACTCAGGTGGGACTGGATGACAATGAGCAGTTCTTC. Protein: CASTQVGLDDNEQFF.

The chain uses TRBV9 and TRBJ2-7, with unresolved D. Trimming removed 3 bases at V and 2 bases at J, with 12 bases between. The CDR3 totals 14 residues. Germline values: CDR1 SGDLS, CDR2 YYNGEE. CDR3 region: CASSGPGNPYEQYF. DNA for the CDR3: TGTGCCAGCAGCGGACCAGGAAACCCCTACGAGCAGTACTTC.